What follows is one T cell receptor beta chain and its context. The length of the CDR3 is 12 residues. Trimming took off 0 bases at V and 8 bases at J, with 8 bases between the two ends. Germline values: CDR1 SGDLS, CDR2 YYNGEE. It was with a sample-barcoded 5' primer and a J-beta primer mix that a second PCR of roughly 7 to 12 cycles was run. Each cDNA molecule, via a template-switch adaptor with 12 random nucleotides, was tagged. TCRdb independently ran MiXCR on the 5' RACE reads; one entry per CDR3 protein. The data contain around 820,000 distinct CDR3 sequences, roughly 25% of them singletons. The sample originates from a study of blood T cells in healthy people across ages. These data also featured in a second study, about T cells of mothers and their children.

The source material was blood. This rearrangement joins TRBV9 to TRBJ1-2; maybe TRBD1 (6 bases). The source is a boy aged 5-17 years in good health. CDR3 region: CASSVATGGYTF. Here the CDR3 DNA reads TGTGCCAGCAGCGTAGCGACAGGAGGCTACACCTTC.